This T cell receptor beta chain emerged from a study of prognosis after radiotherapy for stage I lung cancer. Study details: About five patients had oligometastatic NSCLC after their primary tumor was surgically resected, and roughly 15 patients had newly diagnosed primary stage I lung tumors. The study, taken as a whole, reports: As reported, TRBV and TRBJ gene usage differed between patients who had metastases and those who did not. Diminished Shannon entropy following stereotactic body radiation therapy characterized patients who developed distant metastases.

TCR beta CDR3 amplification from genomic DNA was performed by two-round multiplex PCR. Individual primers that were specific to each TRBV and TRBJ gene served in first-round PCR. TCRdb re-analysed the multiplex PCR reads in MiXCR, keeping a single row per CDR3 protein. The sample records approximately 28,000 distinct CDR3 sequences, over 40% being singletons. Germline CDR1 is SGHDT and CDR2 is YYEEEE. CDR3 length: 13 residues. This clonotype has a single count. Its antigen is as yet unknown. This clone may be a read error of a much larger clone one base away. None of the patients had undergone chemotherapy or radiotherapy beforehand or had any other malignancy, and each showed node-negative status on CT and PET/CT.

This chain links TRBV5-6 with TRBJ1-6; 7 bases are a match to TRBD1. The sequence was obtained from a donor aged 50 or older with non-small cell lung cancer. Sample: PBMCs, taken before or after stereotactic body radiation therapy (not recorded which). DNA of the CDR3: TGTGCCAACAGCGGTACAGGGGAGTCACCCCTCCACTTT. Translating it yields CANSGTGESPLHF. Together with reference TRBV5-6 and TRBJ1-6, the CDR3 gives the full variable domain: DAGVTQSPTHLIKTRGQQVTLRCSPKSGHDTVSWYQQALGQGPQFIFQYYEEEERQRGNFPDRFSGHQFPNYSSELNVNALLLGDSALYLCANSGTGESPLHFGNGTRLTVT.